This T cell receptor (beta chain) was retrieved from a study of tumor-infiltrating lymphocytes in primary liver carcinoma. A note on this clonotype: Its antigen remains unidentified.

Trimming took off 5 bases at V and 1 base at J, with 24 bases between the two ends. Per the germline V gene, CDR1 is SGHVS and CDR2 is FQNEAQ. This CDR3 comprises 18 residues. Study-wide findings and caveats: Just about 7.5-25% of leading clones were found in every one of five regions.

Synthesis of TCR beta cDNA was carried out from 500 ng total RNA with a constant-region primer. Libraries covering TCR beta were generated through three nested multiplex PCR rounds (using a slightly modified ARM-PCR). The first two PCR rounds used TRBV1-TRBV30 primers with a Cbeta primer, around 10 cycles each. TCRdb re-analysed the multiplex PCR reads in MiXCR, keeping a single row per CDR3 protein. Counted here are approximately 110,000 distinct CDR3 sequences, 82% occurring once; the ten biggest clones make up approximately 18%. Both RNA and DNA were isolated together from about 21-30 mg of bulk tissue that had not been sorted. Chronic HBV infection affected patients, none of whom had received treatment.

The genes are TRBV7-8 and TRBJ2-7; possible D gene TRBD2, 6 bases. The sequence came from a man aged 40-49 years with primary liver carcinoma and hepatitis B virus infection. Sequencing was done on a sample of liver tumor tissue from sampling region 3. Regarding subset: tumor region T3, left-lateral pole. The CDR3 nucleotides read TGTGCCAGCAGCCCTCGAACTAGCAGGAGTATGAGTTCCTACGAGCAGTACTTC. Translated, it gives CASSPRTSRSMSSYEQYF.